The source of this T cell receptor (beta chain) is a study of shared clonotypes between healthy human individuals. Study context: Three CD4 naive, three CD4 memory, two CD8 naive and one CD8 memory plate were used per donor. Notes on the study in general: How much donors shared clonotypes was expected to be affected by sequencing depth.

Some clones are missing from TCRdb's copy, which holds only in-frame ones; the method was immunoSEQ multiplex PCR. The table lists fewer than 400,000 clones, around 67% of them singletons. Germline V gene sequence: CDR1 SQVTM, CDR2 ANQGSEA. The germline V and J ends were trimmed by 4 bases and 5 bases, with 11 bases remaining between them. CDR3 length equals 12 residues. Recent acute infections and vaccinations were absent in the healthy HIV-negative adult donors. Points on this clone: Its antigen is unknown.

Specimen: memory CD4+ T cells sorted from blood. The subset: CD45RA-negative fraction. This sequence joins TRBV29-1 and TRBJ2-5; tentatively, D is TRBD2 (5 bases). This clonotype originated in a man aged 25-45 years in good health. CDR3 DNA: TGCAGCGTTGTAGGCCGGAGGGAGACCCAGTACTTC. Its protein product is CSVVGRRETQYF.